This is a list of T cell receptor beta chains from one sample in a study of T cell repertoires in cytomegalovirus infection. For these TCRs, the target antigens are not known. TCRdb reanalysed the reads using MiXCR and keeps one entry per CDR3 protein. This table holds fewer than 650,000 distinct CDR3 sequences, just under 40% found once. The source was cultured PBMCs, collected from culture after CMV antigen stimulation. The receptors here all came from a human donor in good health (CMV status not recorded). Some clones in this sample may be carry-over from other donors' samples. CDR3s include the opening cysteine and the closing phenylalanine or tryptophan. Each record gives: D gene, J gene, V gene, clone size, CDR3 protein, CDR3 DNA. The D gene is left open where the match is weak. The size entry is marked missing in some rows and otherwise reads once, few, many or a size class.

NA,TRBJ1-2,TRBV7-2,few,CASSLRGHYGYTF,TGTGCCAGCAGCTTAAGGGGCCACTATGGCTACACCTTC
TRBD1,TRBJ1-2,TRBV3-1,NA,CASSTWDRKNGYTF,TGTGCCAGCAGCACTTGGGACAGAAAAAATGGCTACACCTTC
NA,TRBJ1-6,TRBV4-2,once,CASSQEWAGVDSPLHF,TGTGCCAGCAGCCAAGAATGGGCAGGGGTGGATTCACCCCTCCACTTT
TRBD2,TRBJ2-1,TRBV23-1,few,CASSQSPWTSGNYNEQFF,TGCGCCAGCAGTCAATCCCCTTGGACTAGCGGTAACTACAATGAGCAGTTCTTC
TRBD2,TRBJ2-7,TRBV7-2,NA,CASSLAGGPWEQYF,TGTGCCAGCAGCTTAGCGGGAGGGCCGTGGGAGCAGTACTTC
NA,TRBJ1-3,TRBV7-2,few,CASSWGGDTIYF,TGTGCCAGCAGCTGGGGGGGGGACACCATATATTTT
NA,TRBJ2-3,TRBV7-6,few,CASSLGGALSSTDTQYF,TGTGCCAGCAGTCTGGGCGGGGCGCTTTCTAGCACAGATACGCAGTATTTT
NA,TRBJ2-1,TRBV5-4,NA,CASSSPGPSNEQFF,TGTGCCAGCAGCTCCCCGGGCCCGTCCAATGAGCAGTTCTTC
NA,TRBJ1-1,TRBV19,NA,CASSIWTVSESTEAFF,TGTGCCAGTAGTATCTGGACAGTGTCGGAAAGCACTGAAGCTTTCTTT
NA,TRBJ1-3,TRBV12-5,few,CASGLVAGLRVNTIYF,TGTGCTAGTGGTTTGGTAGCGGGGCTGCGGGTAAACACCATATATTTT
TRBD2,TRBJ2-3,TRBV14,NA,CASSQQLAGGADTQYF,TGTGCCAGCAGCCAACAACTAGCGGGGGGAGCAGATACGCAGTATTTT
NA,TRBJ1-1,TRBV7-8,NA,CASSLERNGNTEAFF,TGTGCCAGCAGCTTAGAGAGGAACGGGAACACTGAAGCTTTCTTT
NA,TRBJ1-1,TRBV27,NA,CASSFSRVRATGFRTEAFF,TGTGCCAGCAGTTTTAGTCGAGTAAGGGCGACGGGGTTCAGAACTGAAGCTTTCTTT
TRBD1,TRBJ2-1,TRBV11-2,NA,CASSFGPGQYYNEQFF,TGTGCCAGCAGCTTCGGTCCGGGACAGTATTACAATGAGCAGTTCTTC
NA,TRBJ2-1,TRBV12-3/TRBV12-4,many,CASSPDNEQFF,TGTGCCAGCAGCCCAGACAATGAGCAGTTCTTC
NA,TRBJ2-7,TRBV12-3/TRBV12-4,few,CASSLGDFYEQYF,TGTGCCAGCAGTTTGGGGGACTTCTACGAGCAGTACTTC
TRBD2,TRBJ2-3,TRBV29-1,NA,CSVEAIGLETDTQYF,TGCAGCGTTGAAGCTATTGGACTAGAAACAGATACGCAGTATTTT
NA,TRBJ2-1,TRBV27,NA,CATGTFRAYNEQFF,TGTGCCACCGGAACTTTTAGGGCCTACAATGAGCAGTTCTTC
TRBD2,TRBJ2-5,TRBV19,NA,CASSRGGDGQETQYF,TGTGCCAGTAGTAGGGGGGGTGATGGCCAAGAGACCCAGTACTTC
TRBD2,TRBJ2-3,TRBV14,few,CASSETGGGTDTQYF,TGTGCCAGCAGCGAAACGGGAGGAGGCACAGATACGCAGTATTTT
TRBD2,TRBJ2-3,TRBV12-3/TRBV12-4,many,CASSLSGGSTDTQYF,TGTGCCAGCAGCCTCAGCGGGGGAAGCACAGATACGCAGTATTTT
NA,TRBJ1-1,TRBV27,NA,CASSLPGRKAFF,TGTGCCAGCAGTCTCCCAGGCCGAAAAGCTTTCTTT
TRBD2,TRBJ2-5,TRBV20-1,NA,CSGRQPSGGGETQYF,TGCAGTGGACGGCAGCCTAGCGGGGGGGGCGAGACCCAGTACTTC
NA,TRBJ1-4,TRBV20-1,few,CSAREGLNSRGEENLFF,TGCAGTGCTAGAGAGGGGTTGAATTCCCGCGGTGAGGAAAACCTGTTTTTT